The 5 T cell receptor beta chains reported below all come from one sample, sequenced in a study of identical twins. TCRdb passed the 5' RACE reads through MiXCR, listing each CDR3 protein once. The sample gives 400,000 to 550,000 distinct CDR3 sequences, 20% to 25% of which show up once; about 0.91% is in the top ten. These data also formed part of another study, on T cells expressing NK-cell markers.

Sequenced sample: CD4+ T cells sorted from blood. These receptors all come from a woman aged 18-29 years in good health.

This clonotype showed up just a few times. The V call is TRBV2, the J call TRBJ2-1, with TRBD2 matching over 8 bases. V dropped 3 bases and J dropped 9; count of bases not matched to a gene: 13. The germline CDR1 and CDR2 sequences are SNHLY and FYNNEI. CDR3 length equals 16 residues. The CDR3 nucleotides read TGTGCCAGCAGTGACATGCGCGGGAGGCCCTCCGTTGAGCAGTTCTTC. As protein: CASSDMRGRPSVEQFF.

This clonotype was recorded a few times. The rearrangement links TRBV7-8 to TRBJ1-1; D is perhaps TRBD1 (5 bases). The V gene's germline CDR1 is SGHVS and CDR2 FQNEAQ. V lost 5 bases to trimming and J lost 5 bases, with 18 bases between them. CDR3 length: 15 amino acids. The CDR3 DNA reads as TGTGCCAGCAGCCCAGACACGGCAGGGAAGACTGAAGCTTTCTTT. This translates into CASSPDTAGKTEAFF.

This clonotype was counted only a few times. The chain recombines TRBV20-1 with TRBJ2-7; no definite D call. V was cut by 4 bases and J by 0 bases, with 10 bases left in between. Looked up from germline, CDR1 is DFQATT and CDR2 is SNEGSKA (reference sequence). The CDR3 covers 13 residues. The CDR3 spells CSAMGGSSYEQYF. The DNA for the CDR3 is TGCAGTGCTATGGGCGGTAGCTCCTACGAGCAGTACTTC.

This chain links TRBV20-1 with TRBJ1-5; the D is unclear. V lost 1 base and J lost 9, with 19 bases in between. Germline loops: CDR1 DFQATT, CDR2 SNEGSKA (reference sequence). CDR3 size: 15 residues. DNA for the CDR3: TGCAGTGCTAGAGGAAGTAGAACCTCGGGTGGGCCCCAGCATTTT. This encodes CSARGSRTSGGPQHF.

This sequence joins TRBV29-1 and TRBJ1-3; 10 nucleotides agree with TRBD1. The V gene end was trimmed by 4 bases and the J gene end by 3 bases; junction bases not matched to a gene: 6. This CDR3 comprises 15 residues. CDR1 is SQVTM and CDR2 is ANQGSEA in the germline V gene. The CDR3 DNA reads TGCAGCGTTGTACGGACAGGGGGAATTGGAAACACCATATATTTT. The encoded protein is CSVVRTGGIGNTIYF.